These 12 T cell receptor beta chains were sequenced from one sample in a study of blood T cell repertoires in COVID-19. Measured with immunoSEQ multiplex PCR; TCRdb has only the in-frame clones, and not every one. Of tens of thousands of clones detected, about 86% appear once; the ten largest clones hold roughly 6%. Sample: peripheral blood. These receptors all stem from an elderly woman with acute or convalescent COVID-19.

The chain combines TRBV5-1 with TRBJ2-7, with 10 bases fitting TRBD2. The CDR3 consists of 15 residues. CDR1 is SGHRS, CDR2 YFSETQ, per germline. Trimming took 1 base from V and 6 from J; bases not matched to a gene: 7. The CDR3: CASSLTPGLATEQYF. In DNA form, the CDR3 reads TGCGCCAGCAGCTTGACCCCGGGACTAGCGACCGAGCAGTACTTC.

The chain employs TRBV30 and TRBJ2-7; 11 nucleotides agree with TRBD1. J was trimmed by 3 bases and V by 6 bases; bases with no gene match: 1. CDR1 and CDR2 (germline): GTSNPN, SVGIG (reference sequence). The CDR3 loop spans 12 amino acids. The CDR3 is CACGTGGYEQYF. CDR3 sequence (DNA): TGTGCCTGCGGGACAGGGGGCTACGAGCAGTACTTC.

V is TRBV4-1 and J is TRBJ2-7, with TRBD2 as a possible D gene (6 bases). The CDR3 contains 16 residues. V shed 1 base and J shed 2 bases, with 15 bases lying between them. CDR1 and CDR2 (germline): MGHRA, YSYEKL. CDR3 coding DNA: TGCGCCAGCAGCCAAGCATTAGGCGGGGCCCCCTACGAGCAGTACTTC. Translation gives CASSQALGGAPYEQYF.

The chain uses TRBV5-1 and TRBJ2-3; TRBD2 matches at 9 bases. The length of the CDR3 is 16 residues. CDR1 SGHRS and CDR2 YFSETQ come from the germline V gene. With V trimmed by 4 bases and J by 6 bases, 12 bases remained unmatched. The CDR3 DNA is TGCGCCAGCAGCCCGGCTGGCGGGGGGGCGACGGATACGCAGTATTTT. It yields the protein CASSPAGGGATDTQYF.

The chain recombines TRBV4-1 with TRBJ1-1; 9 bases line up with TRBD1. Looked up from germline, CDR1 is MGHRA and CDR2 is YSYEKL. The CDR3 loop spans 15 amino acids. The J segment lost 2 bases and the V segment lost 4 bases, leaving 5 bases of the junction unmatched. The CDR3 bases are TGCGCCAGCAGCCCTGGACAGGGGATAAACACTGAAGCTTTCTTT. Translating it yields CASSPGQGINTEAFF.

This rearrangement joins TRBV18 to TRBJ1-4; 8 bases agree with TRBD1. The length of the CDR3 is 13 residues. CDR1 is KGHSH and CDR2 is LQKENI in the germline V gene. The J segment lost 5 bases and the V segment lost 8 bases, leaving 4 bases of the junction unmatched. The CDR3, as DNA: TGTGCCAGCCGACAGGGGAGGAATGAAAAACTGTTTTTT. Translating gives CASRQGRNEKLFF.

This chain links TRBV28 with TRBJ2-7; 12 bases fit TRBD2. CDR3 length: 16 amino acids. V gave up 10 bases and J gave up 0 bases; unmatched junction bases: 10. Germline assignment: CDR1 MDHEN and CDR2 SYDVKM. The CDR3 DNA reads TGTGCCACGAACAGACTAGCGGGGGATAGCTCCTACGAGCAGTACTTC. This translates into CATNRLAGDSSYEQYF.

The chain recombines TRBV7-3 with TRBJ1-2, with 7 bases fitting TRBD1. Trimming removed 5 bases from V and 0 bases from J; junction bases left unmatched: 3. The CDR3 sequence is 14 residues long. Germline V gene lookup returns CDR1 SGHTA and CDR2 FQGTGA. CDR3 in amino acids: CASSPGGSNYGYTF. The DNA of the CDR3 is TGTGCCAGCAGCCCAGGGGGGTCTAACTATGGCTACACCTTC.

This clone was observed a few times. The chain employs TRBV7-9 and TRBJ1-1, with 7 bases aligning to TRBD1. From germline, CDR1 is SEHNR and CDR2 FQNEAQ (reference sequence). Losses at the gene ends were 8 bases for V and 4 bases for J; bases not matched to a gene: 10. The CDR3 is 14 residues long. The CDR3, as DNA: TGTGCCAGCGGAGCAGGGGGAATAATCACTGAAGCTTTCTTT. The encoded protein is CASGAGGIITEAFF. Looking up the rest from reference TRBV7-9 and TRBJ1-1 gives the full variable domain: DTGVSQNPRHKITKRGQNVTFRCDPISEHNRLYWYRQTLGQGPEFLTYFQNEAQLEKSRLLSDRFSAERPKGSFSTLEIQRTEQGDSAMYLCASGAGGIITEAFFGQGTRLTVV.

The chain combines TRBV6-5 with TRBJ1-6, with a weak D call TRBD1 (5 bases). The length of the CDR3 is 15 residues. V was clipped by 7 bases and J by 6 bases, with 16 bases between them. Germline V lookup: CDR1 MNHEY, CDR2 SVGAGI. The chain's CDR3 is CASTQTGVLNSPLHF. DNA of the CDR3: TGTGCCAGCACCCAAACAGGAGTACTTAATTCACCCCTCCACTTT.

The chain recombines TRBV7-2 with TRBJ2-2; tentatively, D is TRBD1 (5 bases). This CDR3 is built from 14 residues. The germline V gene has CDR1 SGHTA and CDR2 FQGNSA. Trimming left V 2 bases short and J 5 bases short, with 9 bases between. The CDR3: CASSLIGVTGELFF. CDR3 nucleotide sequence: TGTGCCAGCAGCTTAATAGGGGTGACCGGGGAGCTGTTTTTT.

The rearrangement joins TRBV2 to TRBJ2-3; TRBD2 agrees at 13 bases. The ends lost 10 bases at V and 5 bases at J; junction bases unmatched: 6. CDR1 is SNHLY, CDR2 FYNNEI, per germline. This CDR3 is built from 14 residues. CDR3 coding DNA: TGTGCCACCGGGACTAGCGGGGTGGGAGATACGCAGTATTTT. This codes for CATGTSGVGDTQYF.